This T cell receptor (beta chain) was found in a study of blood T cells in healthy people across ages. Regarding the study as a whole: Naive T cell percentage and TCR beta diversity correlated strongly.

Germline V lookup: CDR1 MNHEY, CDR2 SVGEGT. V gave up 6 bases and J gave up 8 bases, with 20 bases separating them. This CDR3 has 15 amino acids. On this clonotype itself: The antigen is undetermined.

Then a second PCR, running roughly 6 to 11 cycles, was carried out with a sample-barcoded 5' primer and a J-beta primer mix. TCRdb independently ran MiXCR on the 5' RACE reads; one entry per CDR3 protein. Among about 900,000 distinct CDR3 sequences listed, 48% were seen once. This chain uses TRBV6-2 or TRBV6-3 with TRBJ2-4; no firm D call. The clonotype was recovered from a man aged 30 to 45 in good health. Sequenced material: blood. The CDR3 loop reads CASRYNLGPVDIQYF. In nucleotides, the CDR3 is TGTGCCAGCAGATACAACCTGGGCCCTGTGGACATTCAGTACTTC.